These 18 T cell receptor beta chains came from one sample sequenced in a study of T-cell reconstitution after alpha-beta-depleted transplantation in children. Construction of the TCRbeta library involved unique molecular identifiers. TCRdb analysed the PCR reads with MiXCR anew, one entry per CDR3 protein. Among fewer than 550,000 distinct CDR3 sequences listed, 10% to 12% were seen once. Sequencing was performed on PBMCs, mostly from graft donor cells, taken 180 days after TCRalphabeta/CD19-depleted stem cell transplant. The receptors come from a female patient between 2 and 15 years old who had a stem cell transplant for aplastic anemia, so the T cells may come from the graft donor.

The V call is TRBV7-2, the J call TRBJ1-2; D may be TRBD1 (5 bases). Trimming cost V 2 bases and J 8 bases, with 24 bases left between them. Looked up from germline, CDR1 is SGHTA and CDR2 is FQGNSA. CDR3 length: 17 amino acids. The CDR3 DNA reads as TGTGCCAGCAGCTTAAACCTTGGGACTCTCCTAGCGGGAGGCTACACCTTC. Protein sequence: CASSLNLGTLLAGGYTF.

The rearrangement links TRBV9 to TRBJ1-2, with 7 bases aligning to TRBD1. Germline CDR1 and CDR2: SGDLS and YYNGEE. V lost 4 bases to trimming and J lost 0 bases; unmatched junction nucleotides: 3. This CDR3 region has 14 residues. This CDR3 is CASSNRGPNYGYTF. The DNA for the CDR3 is TGTGCCAGCAGCAACAGGGGTCCTAACTATGGCTACACCTTC.

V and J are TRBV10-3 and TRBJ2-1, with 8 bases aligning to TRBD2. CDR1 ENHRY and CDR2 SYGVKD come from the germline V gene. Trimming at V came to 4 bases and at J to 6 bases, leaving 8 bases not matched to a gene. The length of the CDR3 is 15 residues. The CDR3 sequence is CAISGDGTSGNEQFF. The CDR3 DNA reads TGTGCCATCAGTGGCGACGGGACTAGTGGCAATGAGCAGTTCTTC.

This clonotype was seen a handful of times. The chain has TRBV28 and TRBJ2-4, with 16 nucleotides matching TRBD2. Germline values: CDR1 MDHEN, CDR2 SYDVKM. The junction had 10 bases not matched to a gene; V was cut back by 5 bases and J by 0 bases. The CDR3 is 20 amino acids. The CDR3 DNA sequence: TGTGCCAGCAGTAGGGGACTAGCGGGAGGGCGAATACTAGCCAAAAACATTCAGTACTTC. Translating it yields CASSRGLAGGRILAKNIQYF.

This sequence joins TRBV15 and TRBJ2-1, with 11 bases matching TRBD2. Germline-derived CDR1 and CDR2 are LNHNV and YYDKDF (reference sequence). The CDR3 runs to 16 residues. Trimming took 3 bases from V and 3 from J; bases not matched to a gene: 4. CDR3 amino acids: CATSSRLAGFYNEQFF. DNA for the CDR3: TGTGCCACCAGCAGTCGACTAGCGGGGTTCTACAATGAGCAGTTCTTC.

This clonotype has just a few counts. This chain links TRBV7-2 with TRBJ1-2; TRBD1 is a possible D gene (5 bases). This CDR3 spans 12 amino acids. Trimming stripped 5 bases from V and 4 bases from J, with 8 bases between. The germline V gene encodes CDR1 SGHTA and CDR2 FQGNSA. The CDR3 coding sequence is TGTGCCAGCAGCGGACACGCCTATGGCTACACCTTC. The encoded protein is CASSGHAYGYTF. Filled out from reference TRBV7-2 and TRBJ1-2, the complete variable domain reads GAGVSQSPSNKVTEKGKDVELRCDPISGHTALYWYRQSLGQGLEFLIYFQGNSAPDKSGLPSDRFSAERTGGSVSTLTIQRTQQEDSAVYLCASSGHAYGYTFGSGTRLTVV.

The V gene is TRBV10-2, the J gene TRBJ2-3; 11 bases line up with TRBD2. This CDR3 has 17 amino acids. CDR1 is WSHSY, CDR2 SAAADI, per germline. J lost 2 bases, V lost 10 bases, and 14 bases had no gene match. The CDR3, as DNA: TGCGCCACCCTCACATCTAGCGGGAGGTCCACCACAGATACGCAGTATTTT. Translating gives CATLTSSGRSTTDTQYF.

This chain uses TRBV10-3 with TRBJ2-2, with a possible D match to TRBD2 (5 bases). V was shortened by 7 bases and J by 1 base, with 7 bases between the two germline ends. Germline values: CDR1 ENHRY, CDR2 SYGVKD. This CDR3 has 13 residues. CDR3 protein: CAIKTRNTGELFF. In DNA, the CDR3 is TGTGCCATCAAAACTAGGAACACCGGGGAGCTGTTTTTT.

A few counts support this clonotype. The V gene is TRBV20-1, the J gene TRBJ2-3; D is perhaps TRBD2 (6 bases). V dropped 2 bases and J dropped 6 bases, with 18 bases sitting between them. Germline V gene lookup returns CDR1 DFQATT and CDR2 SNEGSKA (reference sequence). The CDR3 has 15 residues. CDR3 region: CSARPPGGYADTQYF. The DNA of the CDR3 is TGCAGTGCTAGACCCCCAGGAGGGTATGCGGATACGCAGTATTTT.

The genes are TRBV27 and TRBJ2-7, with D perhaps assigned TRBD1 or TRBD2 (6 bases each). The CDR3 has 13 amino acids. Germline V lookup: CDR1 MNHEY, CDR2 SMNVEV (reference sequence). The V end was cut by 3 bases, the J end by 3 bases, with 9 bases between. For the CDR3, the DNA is TGTGCCAGCAGTTTCGGGGGCATCTACGAGCAGTACTTC. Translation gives CASSFGGIYEQYF.

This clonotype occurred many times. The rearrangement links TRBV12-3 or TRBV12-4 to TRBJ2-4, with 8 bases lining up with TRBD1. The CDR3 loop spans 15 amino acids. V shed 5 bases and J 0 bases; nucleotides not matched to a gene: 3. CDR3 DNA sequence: TGTGCCAGCAGTGGACAGGGTGGAGCCAAAAACATTCAGTACTTC. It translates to CASSGQGGAKNIQYF.

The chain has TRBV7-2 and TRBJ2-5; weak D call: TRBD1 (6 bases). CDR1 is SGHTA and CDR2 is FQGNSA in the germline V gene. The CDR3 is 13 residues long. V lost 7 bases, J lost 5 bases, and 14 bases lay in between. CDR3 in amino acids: CASTPGVRETQYF. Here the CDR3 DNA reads TGTGCCAGCACCCCAGGGGTTCGCGAGACCCAGTACTTC.

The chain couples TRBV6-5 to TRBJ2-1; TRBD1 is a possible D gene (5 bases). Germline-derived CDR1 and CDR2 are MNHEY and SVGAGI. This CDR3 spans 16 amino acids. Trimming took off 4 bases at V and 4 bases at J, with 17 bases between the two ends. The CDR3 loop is CASSWGVGLRYNEQFF. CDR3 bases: TGTGCCAGCAGTTGGGGCGTGGGCTTAAGATACAATGAGCAGTTCTTC.

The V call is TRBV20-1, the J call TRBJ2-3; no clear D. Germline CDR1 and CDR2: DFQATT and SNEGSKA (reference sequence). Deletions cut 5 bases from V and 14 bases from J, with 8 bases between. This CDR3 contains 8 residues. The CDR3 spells CSAYPGYF. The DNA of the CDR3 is TGCAGTGCTTACCCAGGGTATTTT.

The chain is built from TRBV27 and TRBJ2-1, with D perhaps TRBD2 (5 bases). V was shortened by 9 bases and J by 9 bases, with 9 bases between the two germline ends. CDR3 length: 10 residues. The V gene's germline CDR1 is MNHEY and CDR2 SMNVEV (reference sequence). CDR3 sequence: CARRGGEQFF. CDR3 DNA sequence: TGTGCCAGACGGGGTGGTGAGCAGTTCTTC.

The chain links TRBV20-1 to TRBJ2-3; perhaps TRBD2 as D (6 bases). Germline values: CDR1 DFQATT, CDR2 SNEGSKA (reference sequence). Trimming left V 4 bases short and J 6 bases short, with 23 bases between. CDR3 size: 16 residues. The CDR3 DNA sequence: TGCAGTGCTACCCGGGACTTAATAGGGAGTGCGGATACGCAGTATTTT. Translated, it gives CSATRDLIGSADTQYF.

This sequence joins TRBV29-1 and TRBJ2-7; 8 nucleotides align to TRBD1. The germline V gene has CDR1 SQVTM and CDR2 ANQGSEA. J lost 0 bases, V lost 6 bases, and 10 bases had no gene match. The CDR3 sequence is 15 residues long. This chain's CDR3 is CSVRVWTGSSYEQYV. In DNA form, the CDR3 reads TGCAGCGTCCGCGTATGGACAGGGAGCTCCTACGAGCAGTACGTC.

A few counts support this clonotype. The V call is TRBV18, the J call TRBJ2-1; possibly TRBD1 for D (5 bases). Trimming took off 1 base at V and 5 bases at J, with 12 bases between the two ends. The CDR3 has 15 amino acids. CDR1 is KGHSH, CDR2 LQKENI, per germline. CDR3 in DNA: TGTGCCAGCTCACCACGGTTGGACACCAACAATGAGCAGTTCTTC. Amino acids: CASSPRLDTNNEQFF.